This TCR beta chain was sequenced during a study of blood T cell repertoires in COVID-19 (dated by TCRdb to the early 2020s). For the study in its entirety: Samples covering the acute and convalescent phases of COVID-19 were provided by collaborators in the United States, Italy and Spain. The material from the prospective study consisted of cDNA or gDNA derived from T cells, B-cell-depleted T cells, or PBMCs. The samples were drawn from the first 160 participants of the ongoing ImmuneRACE study and from more than 1,000 subjects provided by 6 global collaborators. Deeply sampled blood TCRbeta repertoires from subjects exposed to, actively infected with, or recovered from COVID-19 were included in the dataset. Where available, HLA class I and class II types were obtained from metadata supplied by the sample provider rather than from assay-based typing. Sample metadata almost always included a de-identified subject ID, COVID-19 status, age in years and sex. The repertoires were released in a freely available public database intended as a resource for research on the immune response to SARS-CoV-2. Points the paper makes about the study in general: How much clinical and demographic metadata was included differed by source and by participant, and the metadata was provided uncurated.

Details on this clone: Its antigen remains unidentified. One base away there is no much larger clone; base qualities are not given.

Each collaborating institution followed its own protocols to collect whole blood in K2EDTA tubes. For TCRbeta analysis, collaborator samples were shipped as frozen whole blood, as isolated PBMCs, or as DNA extracted from either sample type. CDR1 and CDR2 are drawn from the germline V gene: SGHTA, FQGTGA. The CDR3 covers 14 residues, taking in both the cysteine and the phenylalanine. The DNA shown is the 42-base CDR3, in frame from base 1. Trimming accounts for 2 bases at V and 3 bases at J, while the number of junction bases matched to no gene is 2. The immunoSEQ Assay, a bias-controlled multiplex PCR, was used to amplify TCRbeta CDR3 regions from genomic DNA. The original pipeline was this. The number of nucleated cells in each sample was estimated by amplification of reference gene primers within the assay. Sequence reads were collapsed and filtered to measure the absolute abundance of every unique TCRbeta CDR3 rearrangement. For each sample, productive Simpson clonality was calculated as the square root of Simpson's diversity index across productive rearrangements. Not all clones reach the TCRdb copy of this immuneACCESS table, which keeps in-frame sequences only. Checked studies attribute under half of the gap to unresolved V genes and leave the rest unexplained. The DNA was the basis for D and trimming; V, J and clone size are from that table. Within this sample are 470,000 or so clones, with approximately 85% of them counted one time only. Of the sample, more than 3% is held by the ten largest clones.

This sequence originates from a human donor in a cohort sampled during active COVID-19. The source material was peripheral blood. The chain couples TRBV7-3 to TRBJ2-7, with TRBD2 identical over 9 junction bases. The CDR3 has the sequence CASSLASGNYEQYF. The sequenced DNA is TGTGCCAGCAGCTTAGCTAGCGGGAACTACGAGCAGTACTTC. Beyond the CDR3, the reference TRBV7-3 and TRBJ2-7 genes provide the residues; the full variable domain reads: GAGVSQTPSNKVTEKGKYVELRCDPISGHTALYWYRQSLGQGPEFLIYFQGTGAADDSGLPNDRFFAVRPEGSVSTLKIQRTERGDSAVYLCASSLASGNYEQYFGPGTRLTVT.